This TCR beta chain was sequenced in a study of blood T cell repertoires in COVID-19. Background on the study: PBMCs, B-cell-depleted T cells, or T cells provided the cDNA or gDNA that made up the material.

Original processing notes: Quantification of nucleated cells was approximated via reference gene primer amplification. Method: immunoSEQ multiplex PCR; TCRdb's copy keeps in-frame clones and lacks some. V, J and clone size were drawn from that table, and D and trimming were deduced from the DNA. The sample holds approximately 260,000 clones; more than 65% are singletons and the top ten take approximately 3.6%. There are 15 residues in the CDR3. Trimming left V 0 bases short and J 1 base short, with 6 bases between. Germline V gene data show CDR1 as SNHLY and CDR2 as FYNNEI. Symptom resolution, clearance, or two negative PCRs marked the recovered donors of Cohort 3.

The V call is TRBV2, the J call TRBJ2-2, with D tentatively TRBD1 (5 bases). This TCR derives from a man between 45 and 60 years old who had recovered from COVID-19. The specimen sequenced was PBMCs or T cells enriched from blood (not recorded which). In DNA, the CDR3 is TGTGCCAGCAGTGAAGCGGGGCTGAACACCGGGGAGCTGTTTTTT. It codes for CASSEAGLNTGELFF.